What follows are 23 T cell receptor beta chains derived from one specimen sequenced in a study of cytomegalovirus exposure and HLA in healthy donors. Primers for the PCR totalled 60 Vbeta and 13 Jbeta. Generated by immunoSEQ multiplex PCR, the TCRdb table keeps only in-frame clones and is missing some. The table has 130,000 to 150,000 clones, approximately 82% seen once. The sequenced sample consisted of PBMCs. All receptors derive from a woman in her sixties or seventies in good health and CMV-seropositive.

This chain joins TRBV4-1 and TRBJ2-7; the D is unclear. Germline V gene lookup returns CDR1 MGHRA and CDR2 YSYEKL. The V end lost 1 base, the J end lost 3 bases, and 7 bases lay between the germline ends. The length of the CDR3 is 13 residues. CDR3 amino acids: CASSQGTDYEQYF. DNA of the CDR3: TGCGCCAGCAGCCAAGGTACAGACTACGAGCAGTACTTC.

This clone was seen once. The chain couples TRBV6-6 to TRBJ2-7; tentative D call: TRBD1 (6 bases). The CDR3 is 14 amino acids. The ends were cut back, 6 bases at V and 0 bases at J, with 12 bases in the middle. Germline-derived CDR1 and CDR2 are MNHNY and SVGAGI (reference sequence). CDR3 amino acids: CASSWGTTSYEQYF. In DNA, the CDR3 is TGTGCCAGCAGCTGGGGGACAACCTCCTACGAGCAGTACTTC.

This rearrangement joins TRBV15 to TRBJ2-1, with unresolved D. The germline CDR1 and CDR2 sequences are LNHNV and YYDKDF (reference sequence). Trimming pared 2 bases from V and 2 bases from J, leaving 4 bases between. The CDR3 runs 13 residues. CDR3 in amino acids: CATSRPTYNEQFF. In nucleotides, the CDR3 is TGTGCCACCAGCAGACCCACCTACAATGAGCAGTTCTTC. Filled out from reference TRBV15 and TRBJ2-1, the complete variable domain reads DAMVIQNPRYQVTQFGKPVTLSCSQTLNHNVMYWYQQKSSQAPKLLFHYYDKDFNNEADTPDNFQSRRPNTSFCFLDIRSPGLGDTAMYLCATSRPTYNEQFFGPGTRLTVL.

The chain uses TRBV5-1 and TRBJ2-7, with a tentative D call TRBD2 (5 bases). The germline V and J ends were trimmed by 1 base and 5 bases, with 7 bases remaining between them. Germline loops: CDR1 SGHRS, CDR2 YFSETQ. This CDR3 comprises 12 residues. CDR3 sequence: CASSLISDEQYF. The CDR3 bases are TGCGCCAGCAGCTTGATTAGCGACGAGCAGTACTTC.

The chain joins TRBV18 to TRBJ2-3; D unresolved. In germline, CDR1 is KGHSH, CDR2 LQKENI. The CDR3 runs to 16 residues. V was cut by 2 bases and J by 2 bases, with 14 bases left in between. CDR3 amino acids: CASSPVAADLTDTQYF. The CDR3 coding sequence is TGTGCCAGCTCACCAGTAGCCGCAGACCTCACAGATACGCAGTATTTT. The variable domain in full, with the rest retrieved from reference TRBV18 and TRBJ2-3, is NAGVMQNPRHLVRRRGQEARLRCSPMKGHSHVYWYRQLPEEGLKFMVYLQKENIIDESGMPKERFSAEFPKEGPSILRIQQVVRGDSAAYFCASSPVAADLTDTQYFGPGTRLTVL.

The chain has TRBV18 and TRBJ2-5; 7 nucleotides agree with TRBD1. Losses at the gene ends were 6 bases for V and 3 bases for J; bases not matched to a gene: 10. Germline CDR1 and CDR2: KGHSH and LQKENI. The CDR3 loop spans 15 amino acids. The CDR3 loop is CASSPVPGQKETQYF. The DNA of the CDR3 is TGTGCCAGCTCTCCTGTCCCGGGACAGAAAGAGACCCAGTACTTC.

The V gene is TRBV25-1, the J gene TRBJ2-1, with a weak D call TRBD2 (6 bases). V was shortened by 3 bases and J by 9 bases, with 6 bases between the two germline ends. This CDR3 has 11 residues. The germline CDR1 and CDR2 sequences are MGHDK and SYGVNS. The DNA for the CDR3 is TGTGCCAGCAGTGAGGGAGGTGAGCAGTTCTTC. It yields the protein CASSEGGEQFF.

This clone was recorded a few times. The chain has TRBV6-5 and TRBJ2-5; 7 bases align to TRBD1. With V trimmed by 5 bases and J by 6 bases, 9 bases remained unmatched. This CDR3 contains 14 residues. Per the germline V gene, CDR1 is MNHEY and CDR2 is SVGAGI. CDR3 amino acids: CASSRETGAQTQYF. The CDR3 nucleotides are TGTGCCAGCAGTCGCGAAACAGGGGCCCAGACCCAGTACTTC.

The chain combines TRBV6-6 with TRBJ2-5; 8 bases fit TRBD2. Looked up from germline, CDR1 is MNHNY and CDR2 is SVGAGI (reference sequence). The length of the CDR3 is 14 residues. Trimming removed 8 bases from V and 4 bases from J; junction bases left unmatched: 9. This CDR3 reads CASFHPGGRETQYF. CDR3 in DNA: TGTGCCAGCTTCCACCCGGGGGGGAGAGAGACCCAGTACTTC.

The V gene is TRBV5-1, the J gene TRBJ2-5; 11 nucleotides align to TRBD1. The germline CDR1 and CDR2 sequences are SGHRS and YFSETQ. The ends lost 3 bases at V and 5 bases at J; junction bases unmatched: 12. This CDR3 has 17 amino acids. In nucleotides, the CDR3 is TGCGCCAGCAGCTACCCCGTTGGACAGGGGGCAGGGGAGACCCAGTACTTC. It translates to CASSYPVGQGAGETQYF.

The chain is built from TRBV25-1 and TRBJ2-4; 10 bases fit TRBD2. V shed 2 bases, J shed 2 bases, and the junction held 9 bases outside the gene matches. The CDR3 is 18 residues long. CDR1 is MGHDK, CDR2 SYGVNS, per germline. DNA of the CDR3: TGTGCCAGCAGTGAAATCGGGAGCGGGAGGGGTTCCAAAAACATTCAGTACTTC. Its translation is CASSEIGSGRGSKNIQYF.

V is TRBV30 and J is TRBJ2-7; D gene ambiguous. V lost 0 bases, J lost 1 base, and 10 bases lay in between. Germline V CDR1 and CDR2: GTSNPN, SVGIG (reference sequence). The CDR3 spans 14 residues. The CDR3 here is CAWSVASVSYEQYF. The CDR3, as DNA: TGTGCCTGGAGTGTCGCCAGCGTTTCCTACGAGCAGTACTTC.

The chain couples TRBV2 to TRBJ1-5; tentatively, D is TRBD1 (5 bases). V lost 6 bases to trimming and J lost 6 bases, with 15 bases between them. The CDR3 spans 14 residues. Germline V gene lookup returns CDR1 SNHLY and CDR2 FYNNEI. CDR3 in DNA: TGTGCCAGCAGGGGGGGTGCGGCGGTTCAGCCCCAGCATTTT. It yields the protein CASRGGAAVQPQHF.

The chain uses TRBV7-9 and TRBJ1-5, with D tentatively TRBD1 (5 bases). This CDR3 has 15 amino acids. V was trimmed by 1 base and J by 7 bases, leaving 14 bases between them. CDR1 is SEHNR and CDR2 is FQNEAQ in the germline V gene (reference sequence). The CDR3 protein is CASSLGPGKGQPQHF. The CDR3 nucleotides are TGTGCCAGCAGCTTAGGCCCAGGGAAGGGCCAGCCCCAGCATTTT.

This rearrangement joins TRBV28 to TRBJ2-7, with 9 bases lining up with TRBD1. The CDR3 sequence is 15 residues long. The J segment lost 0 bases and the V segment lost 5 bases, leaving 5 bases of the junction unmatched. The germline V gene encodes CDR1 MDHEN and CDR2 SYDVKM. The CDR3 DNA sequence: TGTGCCAGCAGTAGCCGGGACAGGGTCTCCTACGAGCAGTACTTC. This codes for CASSSRDRVSYEQYF.

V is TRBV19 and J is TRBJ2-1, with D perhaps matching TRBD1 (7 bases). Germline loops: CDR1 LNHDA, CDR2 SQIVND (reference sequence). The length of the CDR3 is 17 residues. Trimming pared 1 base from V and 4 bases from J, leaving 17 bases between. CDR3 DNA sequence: TGTGCCAGTAGTATAGCCCCTGGAGGGACAGAATACAATGAGCAGTTCTTC. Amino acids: CASSIAPGGTEYNEQFF. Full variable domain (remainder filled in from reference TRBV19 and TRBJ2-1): DGGITQSPKYLFRKEGQNVTLSCEQNLNHDAMYWYRQDPGQGLRLIYYSQIVNDFQKGDIAEGYSVSREKKESFPLTVTSAQKNPTAFYLCASSIAPGGTEYNEQFFGPGTRLTVL.

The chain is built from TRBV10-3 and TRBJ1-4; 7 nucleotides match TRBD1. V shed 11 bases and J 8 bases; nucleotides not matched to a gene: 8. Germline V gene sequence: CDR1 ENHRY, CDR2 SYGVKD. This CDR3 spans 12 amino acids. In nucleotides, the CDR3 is TGTGCCTCGTCAGGGGGTAAGGAAAAACTGTTTTTT. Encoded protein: CASSGGKEKLFF.

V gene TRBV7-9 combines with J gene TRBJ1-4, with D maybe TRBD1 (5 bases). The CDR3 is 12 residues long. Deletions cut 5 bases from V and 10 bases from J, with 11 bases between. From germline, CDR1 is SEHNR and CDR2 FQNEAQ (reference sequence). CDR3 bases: TGTGCCAGCAGCCCAGGGTCGGTAAAACTGTTTTTT. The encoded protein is CASSPGSVKLFF.

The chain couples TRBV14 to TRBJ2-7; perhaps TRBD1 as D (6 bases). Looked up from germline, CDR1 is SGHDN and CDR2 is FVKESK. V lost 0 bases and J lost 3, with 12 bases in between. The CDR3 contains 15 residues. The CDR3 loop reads CASSQDGTLLYEQYF. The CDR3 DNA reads TGTGCCAGCAGCCAAGACGGGACACTACTCTACGAGCAGTACTTC.

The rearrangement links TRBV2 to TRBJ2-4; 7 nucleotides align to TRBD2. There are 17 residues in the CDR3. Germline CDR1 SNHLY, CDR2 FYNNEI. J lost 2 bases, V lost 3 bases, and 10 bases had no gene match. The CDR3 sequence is CASSDFLGGDSKNIQYF. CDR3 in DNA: TGTGCCAGCAGTGATTTTCTGGGAGGGGATTCCAAAAACATTCAGTACTTC. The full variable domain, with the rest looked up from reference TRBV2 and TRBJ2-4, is EPEVTQTPSHQVTQMGQEVILRCVPISNHLYFYWYRQILGQKVEFLVSFYNNEISEKSEIFDDQFSVERPDGSNFTLKIRSTKLEDSAMYFCASSDFLGGDSKNIQYFGAGTRLSVL.

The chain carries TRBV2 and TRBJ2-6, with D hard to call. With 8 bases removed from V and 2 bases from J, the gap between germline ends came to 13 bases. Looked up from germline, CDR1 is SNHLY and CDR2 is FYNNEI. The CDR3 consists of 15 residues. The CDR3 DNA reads TGTGCCAGCGAGAGCACCACCACTGGGGCCAACGTCCTGACTTTC. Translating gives CASESTTTGANVLTF.

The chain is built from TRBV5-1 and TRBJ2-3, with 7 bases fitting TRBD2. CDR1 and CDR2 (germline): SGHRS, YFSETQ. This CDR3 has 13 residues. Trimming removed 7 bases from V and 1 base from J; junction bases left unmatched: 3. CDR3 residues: CASGTSGTDTQYF. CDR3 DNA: TGCGCCAGCGGAACTAGCGGCACAGATACGCAGTATTTT.

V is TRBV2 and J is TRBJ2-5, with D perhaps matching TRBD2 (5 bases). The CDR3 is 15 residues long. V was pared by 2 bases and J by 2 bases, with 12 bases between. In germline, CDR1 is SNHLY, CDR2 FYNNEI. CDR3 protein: CASSESGSRQETQYF. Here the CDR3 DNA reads TGTGCCAGCAGTGAATCTGGGAGCAGACAAGAGACCCAGTACTTC. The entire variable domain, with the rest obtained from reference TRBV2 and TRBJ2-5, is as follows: EPEVTQTPSHQVTQMGQEVILRCVPISNHLYFYWYRQILGQKVEFLVSFYNNEISEKSEIFDDQFSVERPDGSNFTLKIRSTKLEDSAMYFCASSESGSRQETQYFGPGTRLLVL.